The rows below give T cell receptor beta chains drawn from one sample of a study of CD8+ T cells in alopecia areata. Clones were read by immunoSEQ multiplex PCR, and TCRdb kept only the in-frame ones, dropping some. The data contain roughly 220,000 clones, 30% to 40% of them singletons. This sample comprised CD4+ T cells sorted from blood, obtained between weeks 30 and 35, from a patient treated with tofacitinib. These receptors originate from a human donor with alopecia areata. The CDR3 runs from the conserved cysteine through the conserved F or W. D genes are given only for firm matches. Size tells how often a clone was seen (once, few, many) or the class of an expanded clone, and some rows leave it out.

>TRBJ2-1|few|16|TRBV7-6|TRBD2
CASSRDYVSSYNEQFF
TGTGCCAGCAGTCGGGACTACGTCAGCTCCTACAATGAGCAGTTCTTC
>TRBJ2-2|few|13|TRBV30|NA
CAWSPKTTGELFF
TGTGCCTGGAGTCCGAAGACGACCGGGGAGCTGTTTTTT
>TRBJ2-2|NA|14|TRBV7-3|TRBD2
CASSVGTRSGELFF
TGTGCCAGCAGCGTCGGGACTAGGAGTGGGGAGCTGTTTTTT
>TRBJ1-2|NA|16|TRBV4-1|NA
CASSQNRGSSGYGYTF
TGCGCCAGCAGCCAAAACCGAGGGAGTTCGGGCTATGGCTACACCTTC
>TRBJ2-1|once|17|TRBV4-2|NA
CASSQGKDLTSDNEQFF
TGTGCCAGCAGCCAAGGGAAGGACTTGACCTCCGACAATGAGCAGTTCTTC
>TRBJ1-2|NA|10|TRBV29-1|NA
CSAGWDGYTF
TGCAGCGCGGGTTGGGATGGCTACACCTTC
>TRBJ2-7|NA|13|TRBV18|NA
CASSRGRNYEQYF
TGTGCCAGCTCGCGAGGGAGGAACTACGAGCAGTACTTC
>TRBJ2-1|few|16|TRBV7-9|TRBD2
CASSLISGRDENEQFF
TGTGCCAGCAGCTTAATTAGCGGGAGGGACGAAAATGAGCAGTTCTTC
>TRBJ2-4|few|11|TRBV18|NA
CASSLGNIQYF
TGTGCCAGCTCTTTGGGGAACATTCAGTACTTC
>TRBJ1-5|NA|13|TRBV30|NA
CAWSVMSNQPQHF
TGTGCCTGGAGTGTAATGTCAAATCAGCCCCAGCATTTT
>TRBJ1-3|few|14|TRBV27|NA
CASSFGGAGNTIYF
TGTGCCAGCAGTTTCGGGGGTGCCGGAAACACCATATATTTT